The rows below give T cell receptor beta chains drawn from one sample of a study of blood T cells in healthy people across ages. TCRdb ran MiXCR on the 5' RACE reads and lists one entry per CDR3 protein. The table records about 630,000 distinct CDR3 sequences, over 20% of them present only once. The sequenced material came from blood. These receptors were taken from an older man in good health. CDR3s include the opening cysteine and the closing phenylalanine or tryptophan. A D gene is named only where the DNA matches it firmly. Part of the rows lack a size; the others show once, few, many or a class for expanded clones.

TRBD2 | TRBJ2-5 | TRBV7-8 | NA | CASSLRDLAGQETQYF | TGTGCCAGCAGCTTACGGGATCTAGCGGGCCAAGAGACCCAGTACTTC
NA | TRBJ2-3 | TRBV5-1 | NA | CASSLARPRADTQYF | TGCGCCAGCAGCTTGGCTAGGCCAAGGGCAGATACGCAGTATTTT
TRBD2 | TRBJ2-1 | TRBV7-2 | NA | CASSPGTSGTPPPKQFF | TGTGCCAGCAGCCCTGGGACTAGCGGGACACCACCCCCAAAGCAGTTCTTC
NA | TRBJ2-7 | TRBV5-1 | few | CASSLDIGTFYEQYF | TGCGCCAGCAGCTTGGATATAGGGACATTTTACGAGCAGTACTTC
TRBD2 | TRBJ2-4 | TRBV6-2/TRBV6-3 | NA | CASSYQMGLAGAKNIQYF | TGTGCCAGCAGTTACCAGATGGGACTAGCGGGAGCCAAAAACATTCAGTACTTC
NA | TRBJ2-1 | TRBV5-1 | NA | CASSFLGQRSYNEQFF | TGCGCCAGCAGCTTTCTAGGCCAGCGCTCCTACAATGAGCAGTTCTTC
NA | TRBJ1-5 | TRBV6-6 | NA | CASRAGSTSNQPQHF | TGTGCCAGCAGGGCAGGGTCGACTAGCAATCAGCCCCAGCATTTT
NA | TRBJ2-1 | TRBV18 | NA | CASSPKSGQETQFF | TGTGCCAGCTCACCGAAGAGCGGCCAAGAGACCCAGTTCTTC
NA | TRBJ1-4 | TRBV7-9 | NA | CASNNPGLLGNEKLFF | TGTGCCAGCAACAACCCGGGCCTACTGGGGAATGAAAAACTGTTTTTT
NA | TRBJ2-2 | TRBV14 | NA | CASSQRGGATGELFF | TGTGCCAGCAGCCAGCGCGGTGGCGCGACCGGGGAGCTGTTTTTT
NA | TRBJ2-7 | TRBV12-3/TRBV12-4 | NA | CASRPTTGTYEQYF | TGTGCCAGCAGGCCAACTACAGGGACCTACGAGCAGTACTTC
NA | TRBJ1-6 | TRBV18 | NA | CASSPKKGEGSPLHF | TGTGCCAGCTCACCTAAAAAGGGGGAAGGTTCACCCCTCCACTTT
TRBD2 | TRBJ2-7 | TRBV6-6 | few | CASSNKAGAYEQYF | TGTGCCAGCAGCAATAAAGCGGGGGCCTACGAGCAGTACTTC
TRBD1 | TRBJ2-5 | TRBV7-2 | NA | CASSLTGRGETQYF | TGTGCCAGCAGCCTGACAGGGCGTGGAGAGACCCAGTACTTC
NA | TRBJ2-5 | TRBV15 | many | CATSRDNSAEETQYF | TGTGCCACCAGCAGAGATAACTCGGCCGAGGAGACCCAGTACTTC
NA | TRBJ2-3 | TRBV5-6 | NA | CASSHGSTDTQYF | TGTGCCAGCAGCCACGGGAGCACAGATACGCAGTATTTT
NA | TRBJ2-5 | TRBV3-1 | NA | CASSQDEWVQETQYF | TGTGCCAGCAGCCAAGATGAGTGGGTTCAAGAGACCCAGTACTTC
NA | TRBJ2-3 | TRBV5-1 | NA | CASSLAVGASTDTQYF | TGCGCCAGCAGCTTGGCCGTCGGGGCTAGCACAGATACGCAGTATTTT
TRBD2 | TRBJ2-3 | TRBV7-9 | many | CASSLTSGSTDTQYF | TGCGCCAGCAGCCTCACTAGCGGGAGCACAGATACGCAGTATTTT
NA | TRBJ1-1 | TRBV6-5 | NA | CASRTQGQRNTEAFF | TGTGCCAGCAGAACACAAGGACAGCGGAACACTGAAGCTTTCTTT
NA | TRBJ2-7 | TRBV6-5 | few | CASSFREGQHYEQYF | TGTGCCAGCAGTTTCAGGGAAGGGCAGCACTACGAGCAGTACTTC
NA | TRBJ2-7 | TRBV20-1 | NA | CSAREGGLYEQYF | TGCAGTGCTAGAGAAGGGGGACTCTACGAGCAGTACTTC
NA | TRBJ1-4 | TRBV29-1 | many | CSVAEFGEKLFF | TGCAGCGTTGCCGAATTCGGGGAAAAACTGTTTTTT
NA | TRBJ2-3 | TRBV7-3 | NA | CASSLKGDSTDTQYF | TGTGCCAGCAGCTTAAAGGGTGATAGCACAGATACGCAGTATTTT
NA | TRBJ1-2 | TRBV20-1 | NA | CSARTTGGYTF | TGCAGTGCCAGGACGACGGGTGGCTACACCTTC
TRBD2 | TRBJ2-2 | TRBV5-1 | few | CASSLQAGGPGRELFF | TGCGCCAGCAGCTTGCAGGCGGGAGGGCCAGGCCGGGAGCTGTTTTTT
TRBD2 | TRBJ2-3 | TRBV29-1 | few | CSVEGTRGTDTQYF | TGCAGCGTTGAAGGGACTAGGGGCACAGATACGCAGTATTTT
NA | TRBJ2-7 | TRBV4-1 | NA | CASSQETGFKQYF | TGCGCCAGCAGCCAAGAGACGGGGTTTAAGCAGTACTTC
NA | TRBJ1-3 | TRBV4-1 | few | CASSQDPGGNTIYF | TGCGCCAGCAGCCAAGATCCGGGTGGAAACACCATATATTTT
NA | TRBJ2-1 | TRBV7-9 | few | CASSLDEQFF | TGTGCCAGCAGCTTAGACGAGCAGTTCTTC
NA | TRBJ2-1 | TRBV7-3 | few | CASSPPGESNEQFF | TGTGCCAGCAGCCCTCCGGGGGAATCCAATGAGCAGTTCTTC
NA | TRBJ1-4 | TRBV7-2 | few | CASSLWPGSEKLFF | TGTGCCAGCAGCTTATGGCCAGGGAGTGAAAAACTGTTTTTT
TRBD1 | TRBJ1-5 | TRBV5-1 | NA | CASSPGTATNQPQHF | TGCGCCAGCAGCCCGGGGACAGCCACTAATCAGCCCCAGCATTTT
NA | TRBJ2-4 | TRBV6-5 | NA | CASKRGISGIKNIQYF | TGTGCCAGCAAGAGGGGGATCAGTGGAATAAAAAACATTCAGTACTTC
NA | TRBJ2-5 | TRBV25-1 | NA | CASTYLSSGETQYF | TGTGCCAGCACGTACCTGAGTTCCGGAGAGACCCAGTACTTC
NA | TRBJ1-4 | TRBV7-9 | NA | CASTITYGKTNEKLFF | TGTGCCAGCACTATTACTTACGGGAAGACTAATGAAAAACTGTTTTTT
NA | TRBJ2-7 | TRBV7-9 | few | CASSPGDTSSYEQYF | TGTGCCAGCAGCCCGGGAGATACCAGCTCCTACGAGCAGTACTTC
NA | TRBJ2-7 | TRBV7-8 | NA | CASSLGIHYEQYF | TGTGCCAGCAGCTTAGGAATTCACTACGAGCAGTACTTC
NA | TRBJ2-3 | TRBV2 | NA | CASTAGTDTQYF | TGTGCCAGCACTGCGGGCACAGATACGCAGTATTTT
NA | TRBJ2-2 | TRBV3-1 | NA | CASSQKNTGELFF | TGTGCCAGCAGCCAGAAGAACACCGGGGAGCTGTTTTTT
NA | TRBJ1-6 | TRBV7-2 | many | CASSLKARSYNSPLHF | TGTGCCAGCAGCTTAAAGGCTCGATCCTATAATTCACCCCTCCACTTT
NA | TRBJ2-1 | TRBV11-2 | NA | CASSLDYQNNEQFF | TGTGCCAGCAGCTTAGATTATCAGAACAATGAGCAGTTCTTC
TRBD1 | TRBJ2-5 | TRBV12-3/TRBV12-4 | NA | CASSLGAGQGWETQYF | TGTGCCAGCAGTTTAGGTGCGGGACAGGGGTGGGAGACCCAGTACTTC
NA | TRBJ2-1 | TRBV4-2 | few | CASSQDAGARSSYNEQFF | TGTGCCAGCAGCCAAGATGCGGGTGCGCGAAGCTCCTACAATGAGCAGTTCTTC
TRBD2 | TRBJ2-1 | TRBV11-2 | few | CASSLIPQAGIQSEQFF | TGTGCCAGCAGCTTAATCCCACAAGCGGGAATACAGAGTGAGCAGTTCTTC
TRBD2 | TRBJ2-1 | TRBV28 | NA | CASSLFFSGRGDNEQFF | TGTGCCAGCAGTTTATTTTTTAGCGGGAGAGGGGACAATGAGCAGTTCTTC
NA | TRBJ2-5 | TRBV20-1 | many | CSARDFREETQYF | TGCAGTGCTAGAGATTTCAGGGAAGAGACCCAGTACTTC
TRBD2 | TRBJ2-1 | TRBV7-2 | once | CASSRDGTSGGNEQFF | TGTGCCAGCAGCCGCGACGGGACTAGCGGGGGTAATGAGCAGTTCTTC
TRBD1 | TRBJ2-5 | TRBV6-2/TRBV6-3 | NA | CASRKTGTTGETQYF | TGTGCCAGCAGGAAGACAGGGACAACAGGGGAGACCCAGTACTTC
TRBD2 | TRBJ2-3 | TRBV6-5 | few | CASSTTSGNTDTQYF | TGTGCCAGCAGTACGACTAGCGGGAACACAGATACGCAGTATTTT
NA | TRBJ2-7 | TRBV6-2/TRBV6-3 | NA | CASSFGSGQYF | TGTGCCAGCAGTTTCGGGAGCGGGCAGTACTTC
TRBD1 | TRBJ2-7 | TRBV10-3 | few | CAISWDRDEQYF | TGTGCCATCAGTTGGGACAGGGACGAGCAGTACTTC
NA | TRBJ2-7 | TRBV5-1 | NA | CASSLSGARDEQYF | TGCGCCAGCAGCTTGTCTGGGGCCAGGGACGAGCAGTACTTC
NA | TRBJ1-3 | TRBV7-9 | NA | CASSLSQQAGNTIYF | TGTGCCAGCAGCTTATCCCAGCAGGCTGGAAACACCATATATTTT